The clone carrying this T cell receptor beta chain was observed a few times. The data were taken from a study of blood T cell repertoires in COVID-19. For the study at large: Nucleic acid was either cDNA or gDNA, and it came from T cells, B-cell-depleted T cells, or PBMCs.

Data came from immunoSEQ multiplex PCR; TCRdb stores just in-frame clones and leaves some out. The sample has fewer than 200,000 clones, 70% to 80% seen once. Clinical history reported by participants formed the basis on which cohorts were assigned. The recovered donors of Cohort 3 showed two negative PCRs, clearance, or symptom resolution. V was trimmed by 3 bases and J by 8 bases, leaving 28 bases between them. Germline CDR1 and CDR2: LNHDA and SQIVND (reference sequence). The length of the CDR3 is 18 residues. The sequence was collected from a woman in her 50s who had recovered from COVID-19. The genes are TRBV19 and TRBJ1-2, with a weak D call TRBD1 (6 bases). The sample consisted of PBMCs or T cells enriched from blood (not recorded which). The CDR3 spells CASSIFPVKAGQRYGYTF. The CDR3 DNA follows: TGTGCCAGTAGTATCTTTCCTGTAAAAGCCGGACAGCGGTACGGCTACACCTTC.